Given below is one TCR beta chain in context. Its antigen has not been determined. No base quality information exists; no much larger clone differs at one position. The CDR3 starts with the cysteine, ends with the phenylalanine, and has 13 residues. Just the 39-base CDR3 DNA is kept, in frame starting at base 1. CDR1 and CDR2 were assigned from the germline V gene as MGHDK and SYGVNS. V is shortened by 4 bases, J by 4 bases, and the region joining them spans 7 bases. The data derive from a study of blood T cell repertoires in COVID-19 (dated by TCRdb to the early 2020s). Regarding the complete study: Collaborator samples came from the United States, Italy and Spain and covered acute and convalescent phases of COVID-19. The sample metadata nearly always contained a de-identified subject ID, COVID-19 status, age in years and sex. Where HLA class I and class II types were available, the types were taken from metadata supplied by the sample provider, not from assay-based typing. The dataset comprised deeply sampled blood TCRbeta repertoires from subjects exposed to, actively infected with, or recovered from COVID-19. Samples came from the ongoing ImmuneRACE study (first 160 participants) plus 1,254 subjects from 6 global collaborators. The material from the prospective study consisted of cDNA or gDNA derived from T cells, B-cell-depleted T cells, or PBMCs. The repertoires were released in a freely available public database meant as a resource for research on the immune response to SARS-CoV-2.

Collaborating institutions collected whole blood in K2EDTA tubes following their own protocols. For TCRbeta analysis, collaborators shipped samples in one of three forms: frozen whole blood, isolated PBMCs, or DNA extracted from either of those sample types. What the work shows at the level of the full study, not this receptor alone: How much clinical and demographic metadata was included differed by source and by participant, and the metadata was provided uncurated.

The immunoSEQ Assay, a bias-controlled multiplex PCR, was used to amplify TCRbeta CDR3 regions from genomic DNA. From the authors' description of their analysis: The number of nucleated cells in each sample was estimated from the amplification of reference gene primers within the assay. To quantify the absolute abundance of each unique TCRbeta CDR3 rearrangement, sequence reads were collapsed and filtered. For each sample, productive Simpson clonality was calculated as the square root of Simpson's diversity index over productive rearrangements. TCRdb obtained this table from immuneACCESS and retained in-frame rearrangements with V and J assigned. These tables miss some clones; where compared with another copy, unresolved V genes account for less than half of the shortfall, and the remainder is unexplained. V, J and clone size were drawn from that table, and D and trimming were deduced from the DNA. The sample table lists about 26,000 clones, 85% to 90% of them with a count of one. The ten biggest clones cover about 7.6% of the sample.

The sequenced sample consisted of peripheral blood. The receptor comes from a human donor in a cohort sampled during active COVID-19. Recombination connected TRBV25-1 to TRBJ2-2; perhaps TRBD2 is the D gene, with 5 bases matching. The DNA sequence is TGTGCCAGCAGTGGAACTAGCACCGGGGAGCTGTTTTTT. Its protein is CASSGTSTGELFF.